These T cell receptor beta chains were read from a single sample in a study of T cell responses to AZD1222 COVID-19 vaccine. Some clones are missing from TCRdb's copy, which holds only in-frame ones; the method was immunoSEQ multiplex PCR. The data show 150,000 or so clones, roughly nine tenths seen once. The specimen was peripheral blood, collected on day 0 of AZD1222 vaccination. Source of these receptors: an adult in good health. The CDR3 runs from the conserved cysteine through the conserved F or W. The order of the fields is CDR3 DNA, CDR3 protein, J gene, D gene, clone size, V gene. A D gene is named only where the DNA matches it firmly. Expanded clones are given a class, and other clones once, few, many or no size at all.

TGCGCCAGCAGCTTGGAGCCGGGCCCCTACGAGCAGTACTTC,CASSLEPGPYEQYF,TRBJ2-7,.,.,TRBV5-1
TGTGCCATCAGTGGCACAGGGAGCTACGAGCAGTACTTC,CAISGTGSYEQYF,TRBJ2-7,.,few,TRBV10-3
TGTGCCAGCAGTCCCTACGAACAGAATTCACCCCTCCACTTT,CASSPYEQNSPLHF,TRBJ1-6,.,.,TRBV27
TGTGCCATCGCCCAGGGGGCGGGAACTGAAGCTTTCTTT,CAIAQGAGTEAFF,TRBJ1-1,TRBD1,.,TRBV19
TGTGCCAGCAGCGTAGGCCCCGGGACAGGGTATAATTCACCCCTCCACTTT,CASSVGPGTGYNSPLHF,TRBJ1-6,TRBD1,.,TRBV9
TGTGCCAGCAGCTTAGTGACCCTGGGGGGAAACATTCAGTACTTC,CASSLVTLGGNIQYF,TRBJ2-4,.,few,TRBV7-2
TGTGCCACCAGTGATGGAGGGGGGCATAGCGGGGAGCTGTTTTTT,CATSDGGGHSGELFF,TRBJ2-2,.,.,TRBV24-1
TGTGCCAGCAGTTCCCTTGACAGGGGTCCCAAACAAGAGACCCAGTACTTC,CASSSLDRGPKQETQYF,TRBJ2-5,TRBD1,.,TRBV27
TGCGCCAGCAGCCAAGATTTAGGGTTTTCCTATGGCTACACCTTC,CASSQDLGFSYGYTF,TRBJ1-2,.,.,TRBV4-3
TGTGCCAGCAGCTTAGTCCCCTCCTACGAGCAGTACTTC,CASSLVPSYEQYF,TRBJ2-7,.,.,TRBV7-2
TGTGCCAGCAGCCAAGAGGCAGGCCTCCATTTTTCACCCCTCCACTTT,CASSQEAGLHFSPLHF,TRBJ1-6,.,.,TRBV4-2
TGCGCCAGCAGCCAATTCGCAGCGGTATCGAACACCGGGGAGCTGTTTTTT,CASSQFAAVSNTGELFF,TRBJ2-2,.,.,TRBV4-1
TGTGCCACCACTGGGGCGGGGGGCACCTACAATGAGCAGTTCTTC,CATTGAGGTYNEQFF,TRBJ2-1,TRBD2,.,TRBV10-3